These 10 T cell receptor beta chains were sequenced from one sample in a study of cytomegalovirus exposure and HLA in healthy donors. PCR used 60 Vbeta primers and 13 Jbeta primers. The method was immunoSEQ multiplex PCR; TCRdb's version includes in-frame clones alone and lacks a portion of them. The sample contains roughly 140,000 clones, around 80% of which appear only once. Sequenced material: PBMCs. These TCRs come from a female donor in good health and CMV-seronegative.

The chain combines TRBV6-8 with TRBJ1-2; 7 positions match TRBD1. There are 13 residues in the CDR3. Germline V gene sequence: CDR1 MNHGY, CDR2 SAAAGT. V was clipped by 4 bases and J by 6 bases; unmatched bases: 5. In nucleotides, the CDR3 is TGTGCCAGCAGTTCAGACAGGGCAAATGGCTACACCTTC. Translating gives CASSSDRANGYTF.

CDR3 nucleotide sequence: TGTGCCAGCAGCCAAGGAGGACTAAGCTCCTACAATGAGCAGTTCTTC. Residues: CASSQGGLSSYNEQFF. This chain links TRBV14 with TRBJ2-1; tentatively, D is TRBD2 (6 bases). Germline CDR1 reads SGHDN; CDR2 reads FVKESK. Trimming took off 1 base at V and 0 bases at J, with 10 bases between the two ends. This CDR3 contains 16 residues.

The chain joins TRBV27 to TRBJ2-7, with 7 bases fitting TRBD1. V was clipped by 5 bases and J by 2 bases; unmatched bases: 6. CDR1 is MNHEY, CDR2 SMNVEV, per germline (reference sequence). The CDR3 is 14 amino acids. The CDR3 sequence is CASSLQGTPYEQYF. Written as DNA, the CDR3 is TGTGCCAGCAGTCTACAGGGGACCCCCTACGAGCAGTACTTC.

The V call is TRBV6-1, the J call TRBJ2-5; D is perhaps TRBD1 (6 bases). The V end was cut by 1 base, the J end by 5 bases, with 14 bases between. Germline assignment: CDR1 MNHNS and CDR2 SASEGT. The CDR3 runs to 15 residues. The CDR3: CASSEGAGDPETQYF. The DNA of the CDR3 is TGTGCCAGCAGTGAAGGGGCAGGGGATCCGGAGACCCAGTACTTC.

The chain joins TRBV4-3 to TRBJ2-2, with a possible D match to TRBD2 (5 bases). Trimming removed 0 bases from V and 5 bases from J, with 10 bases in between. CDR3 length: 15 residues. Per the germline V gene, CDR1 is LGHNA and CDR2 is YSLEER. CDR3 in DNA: TGCGCCAGCAGCCAAGAGGGAGACGTAACCGGGGAGCTGTTTTTT. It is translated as CASSQEGDVTGELFF.

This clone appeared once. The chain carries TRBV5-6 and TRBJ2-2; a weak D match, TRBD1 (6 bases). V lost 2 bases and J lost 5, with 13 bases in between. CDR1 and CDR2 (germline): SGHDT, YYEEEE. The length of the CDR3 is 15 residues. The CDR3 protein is CASSLYTGWTGELFF. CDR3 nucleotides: TGTGCCAGCAGCTTATACACAGGGTGGACCGGGGAGCTGTTTTTT.

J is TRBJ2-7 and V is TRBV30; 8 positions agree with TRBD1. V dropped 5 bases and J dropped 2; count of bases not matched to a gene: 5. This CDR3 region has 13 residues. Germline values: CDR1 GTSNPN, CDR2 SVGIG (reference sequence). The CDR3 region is CAWETGGTYEQYF. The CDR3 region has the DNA TGTGCCTGGGAAACAGGGGGTACCTACGAGCAGTACTTC.

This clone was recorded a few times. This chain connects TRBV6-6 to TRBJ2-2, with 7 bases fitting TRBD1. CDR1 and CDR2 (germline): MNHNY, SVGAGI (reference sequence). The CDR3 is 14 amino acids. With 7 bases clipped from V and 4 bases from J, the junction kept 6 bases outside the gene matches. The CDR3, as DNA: TGTGCCAGCATTACAGGGGCGGGCACCGGGGAGCTGTTTTTT. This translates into CASITGAGTGELFF.

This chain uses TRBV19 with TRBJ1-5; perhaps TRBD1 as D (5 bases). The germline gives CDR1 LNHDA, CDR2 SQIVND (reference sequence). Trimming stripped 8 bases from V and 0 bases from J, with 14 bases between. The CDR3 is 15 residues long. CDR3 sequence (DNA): TGTGCCAGTCGGGGAGGGGCTTATAGCAATCAGCCCCAGCATTTT. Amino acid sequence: CASRGGAYSNQPQHF.

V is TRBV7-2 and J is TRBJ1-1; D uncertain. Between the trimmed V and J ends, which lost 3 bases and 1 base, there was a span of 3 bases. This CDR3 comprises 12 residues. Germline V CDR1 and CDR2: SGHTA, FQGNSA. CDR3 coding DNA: TGTGCCAGCAGCTTCGGGAACACTGAAGCTTTCTTT. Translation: CASSFGNTEAFF.